These T cell receptor beta chains were read from a single sample in a study of Graves' ophthalmopathy and Graves' hyperthyroidism. Each CDR3 protein gets one entry after TCRdb re-called the multiplex PCR reads with MiXCR. Of over a million distinct CDR3 sequences listed, roughly two fifths are singletons. The specimen was peripheral blood or thyroid tissue (not recorded which). These TCRs come from an adult man with Graves' hyperthyroidism. Each CDR3 is given with its conserved first and last residue. A D gene is named only where the DNA matches it firmly. Size tells how often a clone was seen (once, few, many) or the class of an expanded clone, and some rows leave it out.

cdr3_length	j_call	d_call	clone_size	v_call	cdr3_aa	cdr3_nt
13	TRBJ2-5	TRBD1	many	TRBV12-3/TRBV12-4	CASTRDRGRGQYF	TGTGCCAGCACTAGGGACAGGGGAAGGGGCCAGTACTTC
16	TRBJ2-5	NA	NA	TRBV4-1	CASSQDRGHGSETQYF	TGCGCCAGCAGCCAAGATCGGGGGCATGGATCAGAGACCCAGTACTTC
16	TRBJ2-5	TRBD2	NA	TRBV20-1	CSASDQAGGRQEAQYF	TGCAGTGCTAGCGATCAAGCGGGAGGAAGACAAGAGGCCCAGTACTTC
11	TRBJ1-2	NA	once	TRBV29-1	CGVAHGRGYTF	TGCGGCGTTGCGCACGGCCGAGGCTACACCTTC
14	TRBJ1-2	TRBD1	few	TRBV29-1	CSVGQQGRNYGYTF	TGCAGCGTTGGTCAACAGGGGCGGAACTATGGCTACACCTTC
17	TRBJ2-5	NA	many	TRBV20-1	CSARGLANSKFQETQYF	TGCAGTGCTAGAGGGCTAGCGAACTCGAAGTTTCAAGAGACCCAGTACTTC
12	TRBJ2-7	NA	many	TRBV10-3	CAIRADNYEQYF	TGTGCCATAAGGGCCGACAACTACGAGCAGTACTTC
15	TRBJ2-2	NA	NA	TRBV20-1	CSARVEGMITGELFF	TGCAGTGCTAGAGTGGAGGGGATGATCACCGGGGAGCTGTTTTTT
16	TRBJ2-5	NA	many	TRBV7-9	CASSPPGGALRETQYF	TGTGCCAGCAGCCCCCCAGGTGGAGCGTTAAGGGAGACCCAGTACTTC
15	TRBJ1-4	NA	many	TRBV5-1	CASSLGDISDEKLFF	TGCGCCAGCAGCTTGGGGGACATCAGTGATGAAAAACTGTTTTTT
15	TRBJ2-2	TRBD2	NA	TRBV7-2	CASSTRGANTGELFF	TGTGCCAGCAGTACGCGGGGGGCGAACACCGGGGAGCTGTTTTTT
18	TRBJ1-1	TRBD1	NA	TRBV5-1	CASSLYSGLGTGYSEAFF	TGCGCCAGCAGCTTGTATTCTGGGCTCGGGACAGGCTACTCTGAAGCTTTCTTT
16	TRBJ2-5	TRBD1	NA	TRBV2	CASSAVGTGISETQYF	TGTGCCAGCAGCGCAGTCGGGACAGGGATTTCGGAGACCCAGTACTTC
15	TRBJ2-7	NA	NA	TRBV10-3	CAISEGLAASYEQYF	TGTGCCATCAGTGAAGGGCTGGCCGCCTCCTACGAGCAGTACTTC
13	TRBJ2-7	NA	few	TRBV7-9	CASIPQSSYEQYF	TGTGCCAGCATACCCCAGTCGAGCTACGAGCAGTACTTC